This T cell receptor beta chain comes out of a study of cytomegalovirus exposure and HLA in healthy donors. Study findings and constraints: A missense variant in DCLRE1C was later tied to TCR beta V- and J-gene trimming.

A multiplex PCR was run with 60 Vbeta primers and 13 Jbeta primers. Repertoires were generated with immunoSEQ multiplex PCR, while TCRdb's copy carries only in-frame clones and drops some. This sample has around 160,000 clones, with roughly four fifths found just once. About this clone: As yet, its antigen is unknown.

V lost 5 bases and J lost 13; bases outside the gene matches: 15. This CDR3 is built from 14 residues. Looked up from germline, CDR1 is SGHRS and CDR2 is YFSETQ. This chain uses TRBV5-1 with TRBJ2-1; 7 nucleotides agree with TRBD2. Sequencing was carried out using PBMCs. This sequence originates from a man aged 50-60 years in good health and CMV-seropositive. The DNA of the CDR3 is TGCGCCAGCAGGTTCGGACTAGACCCAATGAGCCAGTTCTTC. Protein sequence: CASRFGLDPMSQFF.